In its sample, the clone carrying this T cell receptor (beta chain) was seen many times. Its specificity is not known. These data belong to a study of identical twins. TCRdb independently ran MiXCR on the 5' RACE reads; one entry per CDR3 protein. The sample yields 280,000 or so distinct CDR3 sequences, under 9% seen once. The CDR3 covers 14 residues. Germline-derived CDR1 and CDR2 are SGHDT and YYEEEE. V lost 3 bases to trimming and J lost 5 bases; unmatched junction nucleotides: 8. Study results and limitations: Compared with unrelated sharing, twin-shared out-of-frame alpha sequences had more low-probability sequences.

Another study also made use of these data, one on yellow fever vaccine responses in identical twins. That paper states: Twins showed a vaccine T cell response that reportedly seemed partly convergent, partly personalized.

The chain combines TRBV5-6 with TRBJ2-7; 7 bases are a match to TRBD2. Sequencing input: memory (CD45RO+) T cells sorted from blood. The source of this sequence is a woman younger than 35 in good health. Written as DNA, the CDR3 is TGTGCCAGCAGCTCTTCACTAGCGTTACACGAGCAGTACGTC. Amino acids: CASSSSLALHEQYV.